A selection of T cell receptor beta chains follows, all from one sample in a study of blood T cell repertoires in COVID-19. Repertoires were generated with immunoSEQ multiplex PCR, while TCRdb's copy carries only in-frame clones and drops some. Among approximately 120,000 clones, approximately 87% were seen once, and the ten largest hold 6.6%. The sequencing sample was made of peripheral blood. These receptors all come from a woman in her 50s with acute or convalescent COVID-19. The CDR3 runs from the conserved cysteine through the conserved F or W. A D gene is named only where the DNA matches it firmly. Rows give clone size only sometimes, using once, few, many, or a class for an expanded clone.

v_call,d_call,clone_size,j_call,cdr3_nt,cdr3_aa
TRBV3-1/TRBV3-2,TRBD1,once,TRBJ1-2,TGTGCCAGCAGCCCCAAGTCCCAGGGGGCGTATGGCTACACCTTC,CASSPKSQGAYGYTF
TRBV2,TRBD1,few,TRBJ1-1,TGTGCCAGCAGGGAACAGGGGGAGAACACTGAAGCTTTCTTT,CASREQGENTEAFF
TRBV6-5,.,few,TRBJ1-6,TGTGCCAGCAGTTCCCTTGACACCTCCAATTCACCCCTCCACTTT,CASSSLDTSNSPLHF
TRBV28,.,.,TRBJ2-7,TGTGCCAGCACAGACAGAAACGAGCAGTACTTC,CASTDRNEQYF
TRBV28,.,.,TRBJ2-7,TGTGCCAGCATAGGCCAGGGGGGTTCTTACGAGCAGTACTTC,CASIGQGGSYEQYF
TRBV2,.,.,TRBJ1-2,TGTGCCAGCACGACAGCTAACTATGGCTACACCTTC,CASTTANYGYTF
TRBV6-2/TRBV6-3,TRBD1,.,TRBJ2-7,TGTGCCAGCAGTCGGACAGGGACCTACGAGCAGTACTTC,CASSRTGTYEQYF
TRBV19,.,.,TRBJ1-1,TGTGCCAGTAGCCTAACAGGGAGAACTGAAGCTTTCTTT,CASSLTGRTEAFF
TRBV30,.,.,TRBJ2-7,TGTGCCTGGAGTCGGTCCCTAACCTACGAGCAGTACTTC,CAWSRSLTYEQYF
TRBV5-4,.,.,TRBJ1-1,TGTGCCAGCAGCCGCTGGGGACAACCGAACACTGAAGCTTTCTTT,CASSRWGQPNTEAFF
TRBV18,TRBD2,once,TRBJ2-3,TGTGCCAGCTCGTTTGGAAGCGGGGCTAGCACAGATACGCAGTATTTT,CASSFGSGASTDTQYF
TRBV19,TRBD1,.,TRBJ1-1,TGTGCCAGTAGTATGAATTACAGGGGTCGATTTGACACTGAAGCTTTCTTT,CASSMNYRGRFDTEAFF
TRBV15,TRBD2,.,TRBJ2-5,TGTGCCACCAGCAGAGATCGGCTAGCGGGGGCCCTAGGAGAGACCCAGTACTTC,CATSRDRLAGALGETQYF
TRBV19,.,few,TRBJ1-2,TGTGCCAGTAGTAGCGGGGACGGGGGAAGAGGCTACACCTTC,CASSSGDGGRGYTF
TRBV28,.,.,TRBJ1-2,TGTGCCAGCAGTCTTCCCATCCCGGACAGAACAAACTATGGCTACACCTTC,CASSLPIPDRTNYGYTF
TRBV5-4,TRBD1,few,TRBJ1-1,TGTGCCAGCAGCCCTGGGGGACAGGCCGCATTTACTGAAGCTTTCTTT,CASSPGGQAAFTEAFF
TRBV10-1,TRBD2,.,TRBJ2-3,TGCGCCAGCAGTGACCATCCAGCGGGGGGCACAGATACGCAGTATTTT,CASSDHPAGGTDTQYF